This T cell receptor beta chain was documented in a study of blood T cells in healthy people across ages (dated by TCRdb to between 2014 and 2016). Study-wide context: In model experiments, roughly one uniquely barcoded TCR beta cDNA molecule per two T cells was captured by template switching. Using deep sequencing normalized with unique cDNA molecular identifiers, the study measured how TCR beta repertoire diversity changes with age. Donors were grouped into four age groups: young (average roughly 15 years), middle-aged (39), aged (around 60) and long-lived (about 82). To avoid experimental bias, donors of different ages were distributed randomly across sequencing lanes. For two donors (one aged 18 to 29 and one aged 80 or older), the study analyzed two additional independent replicas of 1 million unique cDNA reads from the same blood draw. What the authors observed across the whole study: Because profiling used bulk unsorted PBMCs, naive and antigen-experienced compartments could not be compared conclusively. Donor CMV infection status was unknown, potentially confounding age-related changes in expanded clonotypes. The percentage of naive T cells measured by flow cytometry correlated strongly with observed TCR beta diversity. Compared with the aged group, more naive CD4+ T cells, fewer expanded clones and increased TCR diversity were shown by the long-lived group, suggesting age selection. Total diversity estimates from one million sequenced T cells were considered lower bounds and underestimates. Observed TCR beta diversity per million T cells fell roughly linearly with age, and a significant reduction was already apparent by age approximately 41.

V sheds 3 bases and J sheds 5 bases, leaving 18 bases between their ends. From cysteine to phenylalanine, the CDR3 is 16 amino acids long. Just the 48-base CDR3 DNA is kept, in frame starting at base 1. The germline V gene specifies SGHDT as CDR1 and YYEEEE as CDR2. A remark on this clonotype: The clone's antigen remains unknown. No base qualities exist here, and no much larger clone lies one base off it.

The method behind the library was 5' RACE. Sequencing relied on an Illumina HiSeq 2500. A second PCR of roughly 6 to 12 cycles was run with a J-beta primer mix and a sample-barcoded 5' primer. Each TCR beta cDNA molecule received a unique molecular identifier from a template-switch 5' adaptor carrying 12 random nucleotides. At least 3 million CDR3-containing paired-end reads were obtained from each sample. The Mint cDNA synthesis kit, primed by a TRBC-specific oligonucleotide, was used to synthesize first-strand cDNA from all RNA. All cDNA was treated with uracil-DNA glycosylase and then went through a first 18-cycle PCR with the universal primers M1SS and BC2_uni_R. The original methods were these. Each sample was normalized by randomly selecting 1 million high-quality reads, each carrying a distinct molecular identifier. Reads sharing molecular identifiers were discarded rather than binned into consensus sequences. MiTCR, set to a Q25 quality threshold and the strictest error-elimination algorithm, was used for CDR3 identification, clonotype clustering and error correction. Lower-bound total TCR beta diversity was estimated with a nonparametric unseen species model using Euler transformation. TCRdb applied fastp at Q25 and MiXCR to the public reads, then kept only in-frame beta chains. CDR3 protein sequences are deduplicated, and each keeps its most common genes and DNA. These V and J calls derive from TCRdb rather than the authors' analysis. The sample has around 1,100,000 distinct CDR3 sequences on record, roughly two fifths of them singletons. Approximately 14% of the sample belongs to the ten largest clones.

The donors were roughly 39 Caucasian individuals from Russia, aged roughly 6 to 90 years, who were systemically healthy. Around 10 milliliters of peripheral blood were collected from each donor into EDTA-treated Vacutainer tubes. Ficoll-Paque density-gradient centrifugation was used to isolate PBMCs, with at least 6.5 million per sample. Trizol reagent was used to extract total RNA from PBMCs, with at least 5.5 micrograms per sample. Naive CD45RAhigh/CD27high T cell percentages were measured by flow cytometry on a PBMC aliquot from every donor. Input material: blood. The clonotype comes from a man aged 18 to 29 in good health. Recombination connected TRBV5-6 to TRBJ1-3; the D gene is perhaps TRBD1, from 6 matching bases. The CDR3 sequence is CASSSDRLSVRNTIYF. The bases read TGTGCCAGCAGCTCGGACAGACTCTCTGTGCGAAACACCATATATTTT.